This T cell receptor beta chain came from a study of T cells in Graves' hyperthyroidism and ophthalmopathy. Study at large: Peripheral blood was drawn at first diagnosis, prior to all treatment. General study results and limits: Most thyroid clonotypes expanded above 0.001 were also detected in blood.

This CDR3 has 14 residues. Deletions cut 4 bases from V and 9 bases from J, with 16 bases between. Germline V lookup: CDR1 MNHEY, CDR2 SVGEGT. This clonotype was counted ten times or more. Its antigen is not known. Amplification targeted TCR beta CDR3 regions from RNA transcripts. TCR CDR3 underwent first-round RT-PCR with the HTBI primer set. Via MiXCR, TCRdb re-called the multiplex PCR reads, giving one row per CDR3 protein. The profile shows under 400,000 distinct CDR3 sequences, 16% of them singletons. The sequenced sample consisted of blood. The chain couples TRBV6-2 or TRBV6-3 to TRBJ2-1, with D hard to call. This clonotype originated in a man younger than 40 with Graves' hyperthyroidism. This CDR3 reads CASSFLVNLSEQFF. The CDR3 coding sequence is TGTGCCAGCAGTTTTTTAGTCAACTTAAGTGAGCAGTTCTTC.